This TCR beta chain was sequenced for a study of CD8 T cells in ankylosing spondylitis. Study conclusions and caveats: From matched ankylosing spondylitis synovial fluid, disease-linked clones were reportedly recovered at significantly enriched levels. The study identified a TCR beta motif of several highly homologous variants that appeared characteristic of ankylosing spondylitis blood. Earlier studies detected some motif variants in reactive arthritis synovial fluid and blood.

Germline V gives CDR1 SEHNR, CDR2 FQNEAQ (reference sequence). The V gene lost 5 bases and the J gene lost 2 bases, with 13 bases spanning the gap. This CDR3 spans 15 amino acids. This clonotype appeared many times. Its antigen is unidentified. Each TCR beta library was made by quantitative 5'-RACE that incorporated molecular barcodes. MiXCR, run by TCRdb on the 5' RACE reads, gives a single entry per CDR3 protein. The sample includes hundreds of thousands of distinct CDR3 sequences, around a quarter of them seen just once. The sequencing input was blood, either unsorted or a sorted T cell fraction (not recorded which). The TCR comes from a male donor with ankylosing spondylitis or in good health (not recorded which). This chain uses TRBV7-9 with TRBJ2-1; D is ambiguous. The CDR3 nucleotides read TGTGCCAGCAGCGCCGGTAGATCCACCTACAATGAGCAGTTCTTC. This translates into CASSAGRSTYNEQFF.